One sample yielded the 12 T cell receptor beta chains listed below, sequenced in a study of chemoradiotherapy in HPV16-positive cancers. Using immunoSEQ multiplex PCR, the repertoire was profiled, and TCRdb retains in-frame clones only, with some absent. Of 20,000 to 30,000 clones listed, approximately 93% are singletons. Specimen collection occurred from a patient who underwent chemoradiotherapy. The source is a human donor with HPV-associated anogenital cancer.

The V and J genes are TRBV19 and TRBJ1-2; weak D call: TRBD1 (5 bases). Germline CDR1 LNHDA, CDR2 SQIVND (reference sequence). The CDR3 is made up of 15 amino acids. V gave up 4 bases and J gave up 4 bases, with 16 bases separating them. The CDR3 region has the DNA TGTGCCAGTAGTACCTCAGGGACTAAGGCCTATGGCTACACCTTC. It encodes CASSTSGTKAYGYTF.

The chain employs TRBV19 and TRBJ2-5; 9 nucleotides align to TRBD1. CDR3 length: 16 residues. The V gene's germline CDR1 is LNHDA and CDR2 SQIVND (reference sequence). V was clipped by 3 bases and J by 2 bases; unmatched bases: 7. The CDR3 sequence is CASSIPPGTGQETQYF. As DNA, the CDR3 is TGTGCCAGTAGTATCCCACCCGGGACAGGGCAAGAGACCCAGTACTTC.

The V gene is TRBV14, the J gene TRBJ1-1; perhaps TRBD1 as D (5 bases). Trimming pared 2 bases from V and 4 bases from J, leaving 17 bases between. Germline V gives CDR1 SGHDN, CDR2 FVKESK. The CDR3 loop spans 16 amino acids. This CDR3 reads CASSQTFGTGGTEAFF. CDR3 in DNA: TGTGCCAGCAGCCAAACTTTCGGGACGGGCGGCACTGAAGCTTTCTTT.

V is TRBV5-4 and J is TRBJ2-7, with 12 bases fitting TRBD2. From germline, CDR1 is SGHNT and CDR2 YYREEE (reference sequence). The CDR3 has 15 residues. V trimming: 4 bases; J trimming: 0 bases; junction bases outside the gene matches: 2. The CDR3 sequence: CASSRLAGDSYEQYF. The CDR3 DNA reads as TGTGCCAGCAGCCGACTAGCGGGGGACTCCTACGAGCAGTACTTC.

This clone is a singleton in its sample. The V gene is TRBV28, the J gene TRBJ1-5, with a possible D match to TRBD1 (5 bases). V lost 6 bases and J lost 7, with 10 bases in between. The CDR3 is made up of 12 amino acids. Looked up from germline, CDR1 is MDHEN and CDR2 is SYDVKM. The chain's CDR3 is CASSWGRQPQHF. CDR3 coding DNA: TGTGCCAGCAGCTGGGGGAGACAGCCCCAGCATTTT. The entire variable domain, with the rest obtained from reference TRBV28 and TRBJ1-5, is as follows: DVKVTQSSRYLVKRTGEKVFLECVQDMDHENMFWYRQDPGLGLRLIYFSYDVKMKEKGDIPEGYSVSREKKERFSLILESASTNQTSMYLCASSWGRQPQHFGDGTRLSIL.

V is TRBV19 and J is TRBJ1-5, with a weak D call TRBD1 (5 bases). This CDR3 region has 13 residues. CDR1 is LNHDA, CDR2 SQIVND, per germline (reference sequence). Trimming removed 4 bases from V and 6 bases from J, with 10 bases in between. DNA for the CDR3: TGTGCCAGTAGTACCAGGGTAACTCAGCCCCAGCATTTT. Its translation: CASSTRVTQPQHF.

This sequence joins TRBV7-2 and TRBJ1-6; D gene uncertain. Between the trimmed V and J ends, which lost 0 bases and 9 bases, there was a span of 9 bases. The CDR3 totals 14 residues. Germline V CDR1 and CDR2: SGHTA, FQGNSA. DNA of the CDR3: TGTGCCAGCAGCTTAGCGCGGAGGGCTTCACCCCTCCACTTT. This codes for CASSLARRASPLHF.

V gene TRBV7-9 combines with J gene TRBJ2-7; a weak D match, TRBD1 (5 bases). This CDR3 contains 12 residues. Trimming shortened V by 3 bases and J by 6 bases, and 9 bases separated the two germline ends. CDR1 and CDR2 (germline): SEHNR, FQNEAQ (reference sequence). Here the CDR3 DNA reads TGTGCCAGCAGCTTGGGAAGGGGCGAGCAGTACTTC. It encodes CASSLGRGEQYF.

This rearrangement joins TRBV5-1 to TRBJ2-2; the D gene is possibly TRBD2 (5 bases). Trimming removed 4 bases at V and 1 base at J, with 8 bases between. The CDR3 totals 14 residues. Germline V gives CDR1 SGHRS, CDR2 YFSETQ. As DNA, the CDR3 is TGCGCCAGCAGCGGAGGACGGAACACCGGGGAGCTGTTTTTT. Translation: CASSGGRNTGELFF. Filled out from reference TRBV5-1 and TRBJ2-2, the complete variable domain reads KAGVTQTPRYLIKTRGQQVTLSCSPISGHRSVSWYQQTPGQGLQFLFEYFSETQRNKGNFPGRFSGRQFSNSRSEMNVSTLELGDSALYLCASSGGRNTGELFFGEGSRLTVL.

The chain links TRBV6-1 to TRBJ2-1; 10 bases agree with TRBD1. The CDR3 sequence is 14 residues long. Germline V CDR1 and CDR2: MNHNS, SASEGT. The V and J ends lost 6 bases and 5 bases, in that order; junction bases with no gene match: 4. The CDR3 sequence is CASRGQGSHNEQFF. The CDR3 DNA sequence: TGTGCCAGCAGGGGACAGGGGAGCCACAATGAGCAGTTCTTC.

V gene TRBV6-4 combines with J gene TRBJ1-2; TRBD1 matches 7 bases. The germline V gene has CDR1 MRHNA and CDR2 SNTAGT. With 9 bases clipped from V and 6 bases from J, the junction kept 4 bases outside the gene matches. There are 11 residues in the CDR3. The CDR3 region has the DNA TGTGCCAGGGGGGGGACAGATGGCTACACCTTC. This translates into CARGGTDGYTF.

The chain has TRBV18 and TRBJ2-3; D possibly corresponds to TRBD2 (6 bases). Germline V CDR1 and CDR2: KGHSH, LQKENI. The CDR3 has 16 residues. Trimming left V 3 bases short and J 4 bases short, with 17 bases between. The CDR3 sequence: CASSPKGRGSADTQYF. The CDR3 DNA is TGTGCCAGCTCACCGAAGGGGCGGGGAAGCGCAGATACGCAGTATTTT.